Sequencing of this T cell receptor beta chain was carried out in a study of OX40 agonist ivuxolimab in advanced cancers. Profiled with immunoSEQ multiplex PCR; TCRdb holds only in-frame clones, not every one. This table has roughly 100,000 clones, around 96% appearing once. Germline-derived CDR1 and CDR2 are SEHNR and FQNEAQ (reference sequence). The CDR3 consists of 14 residues. The V end lost 6 bases, the J end lost 10 bases, and 19 bases lay between the germline ends. This TCR came from an adult with an advanced solid tumor such as melanoma, head and neck, liver or kidney cancer. This chain links TRBV7-9 with TRBJ2-1, with D unclear. The material was CD4+ or CD8+ T cells sorted from blood, obtained in a trial of the OX40 agonist ivuxolimab. The CDR3 region is CASRPGPDEGEQFF. CDR3 sequence (DNA): TGTGCCAGCAGACCGGGTCCCGACGAAGGAGAGCAGTTCTTC.